This TCR beta chain was found in a study of response to subunit inactivated influenza vaccine. The table lists this clonotype with a count of one. Its specificity is not known. MiXCR, run by TCRdb on the RT-PCR reads, gives a single entry per CDR3 protein. The sample yields 300,000 to 350,000 distinct CDR3 sequences, 21% seen once. Study results and caveats: Seasonal influenza vaccination, on each occasion, was suggested by the authors to recruit few new T cells.

Sequencing used PBMCs from blood, obtained about 20 months after vaccination. This receptor was identified in a man between 50 and 69 years old who received an inactivated influenza vaccine.

The CDR3 reads CASSFSLYEWQYF. CDR3 nucleotides: TGTGCCAGCTCCTTTTCCCTTTACGAGTGGCAGTACTTC. This chain links TRBV18 with TRBJ2-7; D remains unclear. CDR3 length: 13 residues. Trimming pared 6 bases from V and 9 bases from J, leaving 18 bases between. Germline CDR1 and CDR2: KGHSH and LQKENI.